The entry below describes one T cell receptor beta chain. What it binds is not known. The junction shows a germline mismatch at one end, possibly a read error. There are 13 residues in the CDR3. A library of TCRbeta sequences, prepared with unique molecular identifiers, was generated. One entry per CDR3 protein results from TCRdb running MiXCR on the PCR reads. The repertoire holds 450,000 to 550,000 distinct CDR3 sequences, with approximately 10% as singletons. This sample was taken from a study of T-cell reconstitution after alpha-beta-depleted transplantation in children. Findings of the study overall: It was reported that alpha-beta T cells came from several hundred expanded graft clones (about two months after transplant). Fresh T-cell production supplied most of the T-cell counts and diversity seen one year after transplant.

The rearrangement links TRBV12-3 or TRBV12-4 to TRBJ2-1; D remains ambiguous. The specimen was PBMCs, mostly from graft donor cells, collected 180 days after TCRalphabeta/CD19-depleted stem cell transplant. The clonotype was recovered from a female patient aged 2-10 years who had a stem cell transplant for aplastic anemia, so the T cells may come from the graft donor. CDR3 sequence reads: CASCFRSYNEQFF. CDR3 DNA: TGTGCCAGCTGTTTCCGCTCCTACAATGAGCAGTTCTTC.